These 25 T cell receptor beta chains were sequenced from one sample in a study of CD8 T cells in ankylosing spondylitis. MiXCR, run by TCRdb on the 5' RACE reads, gives a single entry per CDR3 protein. The sample holds some 95,000 distinct CDR3 sequences, about 9% seen once. Sequencing input: blood, either unsorted or a sorted T cell fraction (not recorded which). The receptors were gathered from a male donor with ankylosing spondylitis or in good health (not recorded which).

At least ten counts were recorded for this clonotype. The gene calls are TRBV12-3 or TRBV12-4 and TRBJ1-3, with 9 bases matching TRBD1. The V gene end was trimmed by 4 bases and the J gene end by 3 bases; junction bases not matched to a gene: 7. The CDR3 sequence is 16 residues long. The CDR3 loop is CASSSSGQGGGNTIYF. DNA of the CDR3: TGTGCCAGCAGTTCCTCGGGACAGGGCGGTGGAAACACCATATATTTT.

In this sample, this clonotype turned up many times. The chain joins TRBV2 to TRBJ1-6, with D perhaps TRBD1 (5 bases). This CDR3 contains 12 residues. Germline V gives CDR1 SNHLY, CDR2 FYNNEI. V lost 6 bases, J lost 10 bases, and 10 bases lay in between. The CDR3 DNA sequence: TGTGCCAGCAGGGGGCAGAACTCACCCCTCCACTTT. Protein sequence: CASRGQNSPLHF.

The chain carries TRBV12-3 or TRBV12-4 and TRBJ2-6; 8 nucleotides align to TRBD1. The V gene end was trimmed by 3 bases and the J gene end by 2 bases; junction bases not matched to a gene: 3. CDR3 size: 16 residues. CDR3 sequence: CASSFTQGAGANVLTF. The CDR3 nucleotides read TGTGCCAGCAGTTTTACACAGGGGGCTGGGGCCAACGTCCTGACTTTC.

The rearrangement joins TRBV7-6 to TRBJ2-3; D might be TRBD2 (6 bases). Trimming shortened V by 5 bases and J by 2 bases, and 17 bases separated the two germline ends. The CDR3 covers 16 residues. Germline lookup yields CDR1 SGHVS and CDR2 FNYEAQ. CDR3 sequence: CASSPRRERATDTQYF. CDR3 DNA sequence: TGTGCCAGCAGCCCGAGGCGGGAACGCGCCACAGATACGCAGTATTTT.

This clonotype was seen a handful of times. This rearrangement joins TRBV7-2 to TRBJ1-2, with D possibly being TRBD1 (5 bases). CDR1 and CDR2 (germline): SGHTA, FQGNSA. The CDR3 totals 14 residues. The V and J ends lost 5 bases and 1 base respectively, with 11 bases between them. The CDR3 DNA is TGTGCCAGCAGCCCCTGGGGGGTTAACTATGGCTACACCTTC. It yields the protein CASSPWGVNYGYTF.

There are many counts of this clonotype. V usage is TRBV23-1 and J usage is TRBJ2-5, with D possibly matching TRBD1 (5 bases). TRBV23-1 is flagged as an ORF with uncertain function. The germline V and J ends were trimmed by 0 bases and 1 base, with 9 bases remaining between them. This CDR3 has 15 amino acids. DNA for the CDR3: TGCGCCAGCAGTCAATCGAAGGACATCCAAGAGACCCAGTACTTC. As protein: CASSQSKDIQETQYF.

For this clonotype: With a much larger clone just one base away, this may be a read error. This chain links TRBV7-9 with TRBJ1-2; tentatively, D is TRBD1 (6 bases). This CDR3 has 14 amino acids. Germline CDR1 SEHNR, CDR2 FQNEAQ (reference sequence). Trimming took off 5 bases at V and 9 bases at J, with 19 bases between the two ends. Here the CDR3 reads CASSPNQGWNCYTF. For the CDR3, the DNA is TGTGCCAGCAGCCCCAACCAGGGGTGGAATTGCTACACCTTC.

This clonotype was counted many times. The rearrangement uses TRBV20-1 and TRBJ1-5, with D unresolved. CDR3 length: 14 amino acids. The germline gives CDR1 DFQATT, CDR2 SNEGSKA (reference sequence). The V end was cut by 2 bases, the J end by 7 bases, with 15 bases between. The CDR3: CSARSMKWEQPQHF. In DNA, the CDR3 is TGCAGTGCTAGATCCATGAAATGGGAGCAGCCCCAGCATTTT.

The sample holds many counts of this clonotype. The rearrangement links TRBV20-1 to TRBJ2-4; D remains ambiguous. Per germline, CDR1 DFQATT and CDR2 SNEGSKA (reference sequence). The CDR3 extends over 13 amino acids. DNA for the CDR3: TGCAGCCTCGAGAAGGAGGCCAAAAACATTCAGTACTTC. It specifies CSLEKEAKNIQYF.

Many counts were recorded for this clonotype. The chain recombines TRBV11-1 with TRBJ2-7; 8 bases are a match to TRBD2. The CDR3 contains 14 residues. J lost 2 bases, V lost 5 bases, and 5 bases had no gene match. The V gene's germline CDR1 is SGHAT and CDR2 FQDESV (reference sequence). The CDR3 sequence is CASSLGGLAYEQYF. CDR3 nucleotides: TGTGCCAGCAGCCTTGGGGGACTAGCCTACGAGCAGTACTTC.

In its sample, this clonotype was seen many times. The gene calls are TRBV20-1 and TRBJ2-3; the D is unclear. Per germline, CDR1 DFQATT and CDR2 SNEGSKA (reference sequence). CDR3 length: 14 residues. Trimming stripped 0 bases from V and 6 bases from J, with 13 bases between. The CDR3 coding sequence is TGCAGTGCTAGAGATTGGGCGCTTGCGGATACGCAGTATTTT. Translated, it gives CSARDWALADTQYF.

This clonotype turned up a few times. The rearrangement links TRBV6-1 to TRBJ1-4; 12 bases match TRBD1. Trimming at V came to 6 bases and at J to 10 bases, leaving 15 bases not matched to a gene. Germline V gene data show CDR1 as MNHNS and CDR2 as SASEGT. The CDR3 extends over 17 amino acids. CDR3 sequence reads: CASSPGTGGVMARKLFF. The DNA for the CDR3 is TGTGCCAGCAGCCCCGGGACAGGGGGCGTCATGGCTAGAAAACTGTTTTTT.

This clonotype has ten or more counts. The chain uses TRBV12-3 or TRBV12-4 and TRBJ1-3; D uncertain. There are 13 residues in the CDR3. V was clipped by 6 bases and J by 0 bases, with 6 bases between them. In DNA, the CDR3 is TGTGCCAGCAGGGAATACTCTGGAAACACCATATATTTT. It encodes CASREYSGNTIYF.

Ten or more counts support this clonotype. The chain links TRBV5-1 to TRBJ2-2; D is ambiguous. CDR1 and CDR2 (germline): SGHRS, YFSETQ. This CDR3 has 15 amino acids. V lost 4 bases, J lost 1 base, and 11 bases lay in between. CDR3 in amino acids: CASSPRGGNTGELFF. CDR3 nucleotides: TGCGCCAGCAGCCCCCGAGGCGGGAACACCGGGGAGCTGTTTTTT.

This clonotype was recorded at least ten times. The chain has TRBV12-3 or TRBV12-4 and TRBJ2-7, with 8 bases that match TRBD1. J lost 3 bases, V lost 5 bases, and 12 bases had no gene match. The CDR3 is 16 residues long. The CDR3 is CASSTRPGTGRYEQYF. DNA for the CDR3: TGTGCCAGCAGTACTCGACCCGGGACAGGCCGCTACGAGCAGTACTTC.

In its sample, this clonotype was seen many times. V gene TRBV5-6 combines with J gene TRBJ1-4, with TRBD1 matching 9 bases. CDR3 length equals 14 residues. CDR1 is SGHDT, CDR2 YYEEEE, per germline. V shed 4 bases, J shed 8 bases, and the junction held 6 bases outside the gene matches. The CDR3 protein is CASSVGQGAEKLFF. The CDR3 region has the DNA TGTGCCAGCAGCGTGGGACAGGGCGCGGAAAAACTGTTTTTT.

V and J are TRBV5-1 and TRBJ1-6, with D perhaps TRBD1 (6 bases). Germline V gene data show CDR1 as SGHRS and CDR2 as YFSETQ. V was clipped by 4 bases and J by 7 bases, with 15 bases between them. This CDR3 comprises 15 residues. This chain's CDR3 is CASSIAGDTNSPLHF. The CDR3 DNA follows: TGCGCCAGCAGCATCGCGGGGGACACAAATTCACCCCTCCACTTT.

This clonotype was seen at least ten times. V and J are TRBV3-1 and TRBJ2-2, with TRBD1 matching 9 bases. V lost 4 bases to trimming and J lost 7 bases; unmatched junction nucleotides: 4. The CDR3 totals 14 residues. From germline, CDR1 is LGHDT and CDR2 YNNKEL (reference sequence). In DNA, the CDR3 is TGTGCCAGCAGCCGGGACAGGGCGGTCGGGGAGCTGTTTTTT. Translation gives CASSRDRAVGELFF.

This clonotype was seen ten or more times. The rearrangement joins TRBV5-1 to TRBJ2-5; 9 nucleotides line up with TRBD2. There are 17 residues in the CDR3. Trimming at V came to 4 bases and at J to 4 bases, leaving 14 bases not matched to a gene. Looked up from germline, CDR1 is SGHRS and CDR2 is YFSETQ. CDR3 in amino acids: CASSQRRAGGVLETQYF. CDR3 coding DNA: TGCGCCAGCAGCCAAAGGCGAGCGGGGGGTGTCTTAGAGACCCAGTACTTC.

This clonotype came up many times. This chain links TRBV2 with TRBJ2-1; D perhaps matches TRBD2 (6 bases). CDR1 is SNHLY and CDR2 is FYNNEI in the germline V gene. Trimming pared 3 bases from V and 5 bases from J, leaving 17 bases between. There are 16 residues in the CDR3. The CDR3 region is CASSDYQTSSHNEQFF. DNA for the CDR3: TGTGCCAGCAGTGACTACCAGACTAGTTCCCACAATGAGCAGTTCTTC.

This clonotype was counted many times. The chain recombines TRBV5-1 with TRBJ2-3; D is uncertain. This CDR3 region has 11 residues. V was trimmed by 3 bases and J by 6 bases, leaving 5 bases between them. CDR1 and CDR2 from the germline V gene are SGHRS and YFSETQ. The CDR3 nucleotides read TGCGCCAGCAGCTCCTCCGATACGCAGTATTTT. Translated, it gives CASSSSDTQYF.

There are many counts of this clonotype. The gene calls are TRBV20-1 and TRBJ2-2, with 12 bases that match TRBD1. After removal of 6 bases from V and 7 bases from J, the junction contained 6 bases not matched to a gene. The CDR3 consists of 14 residues. Germline assignment: CDR1 DFQATT and CDR2 SNEGSKA (reference sequence). CDR3 loop: CSASRDRGRGELFF. As DNA, the CDR3 is TGCAGTGCAAGCCGGGACAGGGGGCGCGGGGAGCTGTTTTTT.

There are many counts of this clonotype. DNA for the CDR3: TGCAGTGCTAGAGGCCCCGGGACTAGTAAGATGGACGAGCAGTACTTC. Translation gives CSARGPGTSKMDEQYF. J is TRBJ2-7 and V is TRBV20-1; TRBD2 aligns across 8 bases. The CDR3 has 16 residues. Germline V CDR1 and CDR2: DFQATT, SNEGSKA (reference sequence). The V segment lost 1 base and the J segment 5 bases; nucleotides outside the gene matches: 13.

In its sample, this clonotype was seen many times. CDR3 in amino acids: CASSLVIVRSADTQYF. CDR3 DNA sequence: TGCGCCAGCAGCTTGGTGATTGTTCGTAGTGCAGATACGCAGTATTTT. The rearrangement joins TRBV5-1 to TRBJ2-3; no definite D call. The CDR3 is 16 residues long. Germline values: CDR1 SGHRS, CDR2 YFSETQ. Trimming shortened V by 0 bases and J by 4 bases, and 15 bases separated the two germline ends.

This clonotype was recorded at least ten times. The V call is TRBV12-3 or TRBV12-4, the J call TRBJ2-5, with TRBD1 as a possible D gene (5 bases). The length of the CDR3 is 14 residues. The V end lost 2 bases, the J end lost 5 bases, and 12 bases lay between the germline ends. CDR3 residues: CASSLLGVRETQYF. Here the CDR3 DNA reads TGTGCCAGCAGTTTATTAGGGGTCCGGGAGACCCAGTACTTC.